This entry lists 10 T cell receptor beta chains sequenced from one sample in a study of blood T cells in healthy people across ages. Through a sample-barcoded 5' primer and a J-beta primer mix, a second PCR was run for 7 to 11 cycles. Each CDR3 protein is one row after TCRdb ran MiXCR on the 5' RACE reads. The data show about 680,000 distinct CDR3 sequences, approximately 50% seen once. Sequencing was performed on blood. The source of these receptors is a woman aged 55-75 years in good health.

This chain joins TRBV4-1 and TRBJ1-1, with TRBD1 as a possible D gene (6 bases). Germline V gives CDR1 MGHRA, CDR2 YSYEKL. The V end was cut by 9 bases, the J end by 5 bases, with 16 bases between. The CDR3 runs 13 residues. As DNA, the CDR3 is TGCGCCAGTCGTGGCAGGGGCACAACTGAAGCTTTCTTT. This translates into CASRGRGTTEAFF.

The V and J genes are TRBV12-5 and TRBJ2-1, with 8 bases lining up with TRBD2. Trimming at V came to 1 base and at J to 9 bases, leaving 11 bases not matched to a gene. The germline V gene encodes CDR1 LGHNT and CDR2 FRNRAP. CDR3 length: 16 amino acids. The CDR3 is CASGLERGGGTTEQFF. In DNA form, the CDR3 reads TGTGCTAGTGGTTTGGAACGGGGGGGAGGAACTACTGAGCAGTTCTTC.

Only a few counts were recorded for this clonotype. This chain connects TRBV7-2 to TRBJ2-1; no reliable D call. The CDR3 has 11 residues. The ends were cut back, 4 bases at V and 9 bases at J, with 7 bases in the middle. Germline V gene data show CDR1 as SGHTA and CDR2 as FQGNSA. The CDR3 nucleotides are TGTGCCAGCAGCTCGGTCTGTGAGCAGTTCTTC. Its translation: CASSSVCEQFF.

There are a few counts of this clonotype. This sequence joins TRBV9 and TRBJ2-1; D possibly corresponds to TRBD2 (6 bases). V was clipped by 4 bases and J by 8 bases, with 16 bases between them. The CDR3 is 14 amino acids. The germline CDR1 and CDR2 sequences are SGDLS and YYNGEE. The CDR3 nucleotides are TGTGCCAGCAGCCCCAGTGGGACTGTCGATGAGCAGTTCTTC. This encodes CASSPSGTVDEQFF.

This chain links TRBV6-1 with TRBJ2-7; D could derive from TRBD1 or TRBD2 (5 bases each). Trimming cost V 6 bases and J 2 bases, with 14 bases left between them. CDR3 length: 14 residues. CDR1 is MNHNS and CDR2 is SASEGT in the germline V gene. DNA of the CDR3: TGTGCCAGCAGCCGGGACGTAGGAACCTACGAGCAGTACTTC. Its translation is CASSRDVGTYEQYF.

The chain links TRBV18 to TRBJ1-6, with D possibly TRBD1 on 5 matching bases. Trimming took 4 bases from V and 11 from J, leaving 12 bases between them. In germline, CDR1 is KGHSH, CDR2 LQKENI. This CDR3 comprises 13 residues. The CDR3 DNA follows: TGTGCCAGCTCACTCGACAGTCCTACACCCCTCCACTTT. Its protein is CASSLDSPTPLHF.

J is TRBJ2-1 and V is TRBV9; 11 bases fit TRBD2. The V segment lost 4 bases and the J segment 4 bases; nucleotides outside the gene matches: 4. The CDR3 sequence is 15 residues long. Germline CDR1 reads SGDLS; CDR2 reads YYNGEE. The chain's CDR3 is CASSTSGSKYNEQFF. The CDR3 region has the DNA TGTGCCAGCAGCACTAGCGGGAGTAAGTACAATGAGCAGTTCTTC.

This clonotype was observed a handful of times. The rearrangement joins TRBV3-1 to TRBJ2-7, with TRBD2 matching over 7 bases. This CDR3 has 14 amino acids. Germline loops: CDR1 LGHDT, CDR2 YNNKEL (reference sequence). V was clipped by 1 base and J by 7 bases; unmatched bases: 7. CDR3 coding DNA: TGTGCCAGCAGCCAAGCGGCGGGGGTGTGGGAGCAGTACTTC. Translation gives CASSQAAGVWEQYF.

This clonotype came up a few times. The genes are TRBV10-3 and TRBJ2-7; TRBD1 aligns across 11 bases. This CDR3 comprises 12 residues. Germline V gene lookup returns CDR1 ENHRY and CDR2 SYGVKD. The trim removed 10 bases at V and 6 bases at J, leaving 5 bases unmatched. The CDR3 sequence: CATTGTGGEQYF. CDR3 nucleotide sequence: TGTGCCACCACCGGGACAGGGGGCGAGCAGTACTTC.

Comments on this clonotype: A much more abundant neighbour one base away suggests this may be a read error. The chain recombines TRBV29-1 with TRBJ2-1; D unresolved. This CDR3 spans 12 amino acids. Per germline, CDR1 SQVTM and CDR2 ANQGSEA. The CDR3 is CSVELSYNGQFF. In DNA, the CDR3 is TGCAGCGTTGAACTAAGCTACAATGGGCAGTTCTTC.